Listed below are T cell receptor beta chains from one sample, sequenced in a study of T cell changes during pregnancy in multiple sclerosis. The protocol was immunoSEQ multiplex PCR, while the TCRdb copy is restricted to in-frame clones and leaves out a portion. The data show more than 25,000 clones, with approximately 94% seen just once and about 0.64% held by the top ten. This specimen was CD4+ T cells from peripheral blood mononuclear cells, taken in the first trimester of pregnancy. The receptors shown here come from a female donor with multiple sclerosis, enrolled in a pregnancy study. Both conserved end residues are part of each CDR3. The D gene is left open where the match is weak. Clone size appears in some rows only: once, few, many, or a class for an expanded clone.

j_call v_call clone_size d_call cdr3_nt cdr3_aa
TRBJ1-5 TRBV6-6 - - TGTGCCAGCAGGCTAGGGGGGGGGTGGGGTCAGCCCCAGCATTTT CASRLGGGWGQPQHF
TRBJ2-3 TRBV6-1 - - TGTGCCAGCAGGAAGCCCTCCCGAACAGAAGATACGCAGTATTTT CASRKPSRTEDTQYF
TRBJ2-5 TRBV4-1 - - TGCGCCAGCAGTCAAGGGTCCTTCGCGGAGACCCAGTACTTC CASSQGSFAETQYF
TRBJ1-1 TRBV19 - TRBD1 TGTGCCAGTAGTATCGGGGACAGGGGAGACACTGAAGCTTTCTTT CASSIGDRGDTEAFF
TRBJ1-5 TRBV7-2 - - TGTGCCAGCAGCTCCGACGTAGGGGGTCAGCCCCAGCATTTT CASSSDVGGQPQHF
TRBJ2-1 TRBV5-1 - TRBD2 TGCGCCAGCACCCCGGGTAGCGGGGGGGTGGTATATGAGCAGTTCTTC CASTPGSGGVVYEQFF
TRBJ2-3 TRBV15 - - TGTGCCACCAGCAGAGAGGCGGCTAGCACAGATACGCAGTATTTT CATSREAASTDTQYF
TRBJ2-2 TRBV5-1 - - TGCGCCAGCAGTCCTTTACAGGGAAACACCGGGGAGCTGTTTTTT CASSPLQGNTGELFF
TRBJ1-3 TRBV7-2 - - TGTGCCAGCAACCTCGCCCGGACTGACTCTGGAAACACCATATATTTT CASNLARTDSGNTIYF
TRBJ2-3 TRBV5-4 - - TGTGCCAGCAGCTTGGACCAAGCTACCACAGATACGCAGTATTTT CASSLDQATTDTQYF
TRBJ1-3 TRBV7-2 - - TGTGCCAGCAGCTTAGACCGGACAGAATGGGGAAACACCATATATTTT CASSLDRTEWGNTIYF
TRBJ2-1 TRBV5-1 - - TGCGCCAGCAGTTTTGGGGGGGCCTCCTACAATGAGCAGTTCTTC CASSFGGASYNEQFF
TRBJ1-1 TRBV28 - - TGTGCCAGCAGTTTATGGCTCAACCCTTCCGCGACTTTGATCACTGAAGCTTTCTTT CASSLWLNPSATLITEAFF
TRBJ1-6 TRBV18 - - TGTGCCAGCTCACCTCCGGGGAACAATTCACCCCTCCACTTT CASSPPGNNSPLHF
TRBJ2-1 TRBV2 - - TGTGCCAGCAGGGAGGGTCCCCCTTACTACAATGAGCAGTTCTTC CASREGPPYYNEQFF
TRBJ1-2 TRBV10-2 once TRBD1 TGCGCCAGCAGTCGGGACAGGGGCTATGGCTACACCTTC CASSRDRGYGYTF
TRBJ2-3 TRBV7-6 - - TGTGCCAGCAGCTCCCCCGGGGGGCAGACAGATACGCAGTATTTT CASSSPGGQTDTQYF
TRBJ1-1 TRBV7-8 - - TGTGCCAGCAGCTTATGGACAGAAAACACTGAAGCTTTCTTT CASSLWTENTEAFF
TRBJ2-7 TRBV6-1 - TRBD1 TGTGCCAGCTTCAACAGGGACAGGAACGAGCAGTACTTC CASFNRDRNEQYF
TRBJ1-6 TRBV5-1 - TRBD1 TGCGCCAGCAGCCCCGGACGGACAGGGTGGGTGAATTCACCCCTCCACTTT CASSPGRTGWVNSPLHF